The sequence of this TCR beta chain was determined in a study of T cell responses to AZD1222 COVID-19 vaccine (dated by TCRdb to 2020 to 2022). Notes on the research overall: TCR sequencing was performed for roughly 240 trial participants, of whom about 200 were given two doses of AZD1222 and around 25 were given two doses of MenACWY control vaccine. Trial participants were enrolled by age into 18-55, 56-69 and 70-plus year subgroups, with around 150, 28 and 57 TCR-sequenced participants respectively.

Trimming at the junction amounts to 5 bases on V and 3 bases on J, and the germline ends lie 11 bases apart. From a lookup of the germline V gene, CDR1 and CDR2 are MNHEY and SVGAGI. CDR3 length: 13 amino acids, cysteine to phenylalanine. Only the CDR3 portion is preserved as DNA: 39 bases, with reading frame beginning at the first base. Beyond this particular receptor, the publication reports: Most participants were white British and females outnumbered males, and the authors suggested that clonal diversity may have been underestimated. The 56-69-year group was small, and its depth increase did not reach significance, likely because of low power. Nearly half of unique spike-specific TCRs reportedly recognized epitopes outside regions mutated in the B.1.351 and B.1.1.7 variants. Because no day 14 peak-response samples were available, repertoires were characterized only after the peak T cell response. Vaccine-associated CD4 TCRs spanned the whole spike protein, with dominant responses in regions 160-218 and 743-854. Spike-specific TCR breadth and depth rose significantly after two AZD1222 doses compared with day 0 and with MenACWY recipients. Conclusions about previously exposed vaccinees were limited because only six AZD1222 recipients were SARS-CoV-2 seropositive at baseline.

The CDR3 regions of human TCRbeta chains were analyzed by immunosequencing. The source study handled its data this way. Repertoire TCRs were checked for matches against a reference library of SARS-CoV-2-specific TCRs that had been generated using the MIRA antigen-specificity platform. Breadth was defined as the fraction of unique TCRs that were SARS-CoV-2-associated. Depth was defined as the fraction of total T cells that were SARS-CoV-2-associated. Each spike-specific TCR was assigned to its reactive spike region and to a CD4 or CD8 class using the MIRA data. Log10-transformed breadth and depth values were compared by one-way ANOVA with Sidak's multiple comparisons tests. Sourced from immuneACCESS, this table was stored by TCRdb with only in-frame sequences that have V and J called. A share of the clones is absent; for the studies checked, an unresolved V gene accounts for under half, and the remainder has no known explanation. V and J calls and clone size are those listed in that table; D and trimming were worked out from the DNA. The sample profile shows roughly 120,000 clones; around 89% of them were found once. The ten largest account for 7.1% of the sample.

The time point label of this sample denotes: about 28 days (+/-7) after the second vaccine dose. AZD1222 recipients whose second dose came at about 4 weeks and those whose second dose came at about 12 weeks were combined into one group, since spike-specific TCR depth and breadth did not differ between the two schedules. Vaccinee samples were obtained from the UK trials COV001 and COV002, which included a single-blind randomized controlled phase 2/3 trial of AZD1222 (ChAdOx1 nCoV-19) in healthy adults. Trial participant PBMC samples were collected at day 0 and day 28 after the second dose for TCRbeta chain sequencing. A note on this clone: Its recognized antigen is unknown. The record has no base qualities; no much larger clone is one base away.

The chain joins TRBV6-5 to TRBJ2-7, with a tentative D gene TRBD2 over 5 matching bases. The receptor was isolated from an adult who received the AZD1222 COVID-19 vaccine. The sequences come from peripheral blood, collected 28 days after the second AZD1222 dose. The DNA is as follows: TGTGCCAGCAGTCGGACTCGGGGCTACGAGCAGTACTTC. It encodes CASSRTRGYEQYF.